Listed below are T cell receptor beta chains from one sample, sequenced in a study of CD8 T cells in ankylosing spondylitis. MiXCR was run by TCRdb on the 5' RACE reads, yielding one entry per CDR3 protein. The sample records about 330,000 distinct CDR3 sequences, 8% being singletons. The sample comprised blood, either unsorted or a sorted T cell fraction (not recorded which). The receptors stem from a male donor with ankylosing spondylitis. Both conserved end residues are part of each CDR3. The D gene is left open where the match is weak. Clone sizes are given selectively: once, few, many, or a class where the clone is expanded.

>TRBD1|TRBV5-1|few|TRBJ1-1
CASSLGRGQVNTEAFF
TGCGCCAGCAGCTTGGGCAGGGGGCAAGTGAACACTGAAGCTTTCTTT
>TRBD2|TRBV7-9|.|TRBJ2-2
CASSRGLAGPPGELFF
TGTGCCAGCAGCCGGGGACTAGCGGGACCCCCCGGGGAGCTGTTTTTT
>TRBD2|TRBV5-1|.|TRBJ2-7
CASSFVLAGVEQYF
TGCGCCAGCAGCTTTGTACTAGCGGGAGTCGAGCAGTACTTC
>TRBD2|TRBV12-3/TRBV12-4|few|TRBJ2-1
CASSFGGSQFYNEQFF
TGTGCCAGCAGTTTTGGCGGGAGCCAATTTTACAATGAGCAGTTCTTC
>.|TRBV12-3/TRBV12-4|.|TRBJ2-7
CASSSRANYEQYF
TGTGCCAGCAGTAGCCGGGCCAACTACGAGCAGTACTTC
>.|TRBV4-1|few|TRBJ2-7
CASSPREGGEQYF
TGCGCCAGCAGCCCAAGAGAAGGGGGCGAGCAGTACTTC
>.|TRBV20-1|.|TRBJ2-1
CSASGEREKQFF
TGCAGTGCTAGCGGGGAACGGGAGAAGCAGTTCTTC
>TRBD1|TRBV7-9|few|TRBJ2-7
CASSPGTGFEQYF
TGTGCCAGCAGTCCCGGGACAGGGTTCGAGCAGTACTTC
>.|TRBV7-2|few|TRBJ1-1
CASSLAGAGTEAFF
TGTGCCAGCAGCTTAGCCGGGGCGGGCACTGAAGCTTTCTTT
>.|TRBV9|.|TRBJ2-2
CASSRDQGAPNTGELFF
TGTGCCAGCAGCCGGGACCAGGGAGCCCCGAACACCGGGGAGCTGTTTTTT
>.|TRBV20-1|.|TRBJ2-5
CSATDTGTETQYF
TGCAGTGCAACAGATACAGGGACGGAGACCCAGTACTTC
>.|TRBV7-3|.|TRBJ1-2
CASSLIGSYYGYTF
TGTGCCAGCAGCTTAATAGGCTCCTACTATGGCTACACCTTC
>.|TRBV5-1|few|TRBJ2-3
CASSLVWGASTDTQYF
TGCGCCAGCAGCTTGGTTTGGGGGGCTAGCACAGATACGCAGTATTTT
>.|TRBV28|.|TRBJ1-1
CASSPPMGVGNTEAFF
TGTGCCAGCAGCCCCCCTATGGGAGTCGGGAACACTGAAGCTTTCTTT
>TRBD1|TRBV20-1|many|TRBJ2-7
CSAPGQGANEQYF
TGCAGTGCTCCGGGACAGGGGGCCAACGAGCAGTACTTC
>.|TRBV20-1|.|TRBJ2-1
CSARDLIATTGYNEQFF
TGCAGTGCTAGAGATCTAATTGCGACCACCGGCTACAATGAGCAGTTCTTC
>TRBD1|TRBV7-2|.|TRBJ1-1
CASSVGTGYATEAFF
TGTGCCAGCAGCGTGGGGACAGGGTACGCCACTGAAGCTTTCTTT
>.|TRBV12-3/TRBV12-4|.|TRBJ1-4
CASSPGGWPNEKLFF
TGTGCCAGCAGCCCGGGTGGGTGGCCTAATGAAAAACTGTTTTTT
>TRBD1|TRBV14|.|TRBJ1-3
CASSVTRGISGNTIYF
TGTGCCAGCAGCGTTACCAGGGGGATCTCTGGAAACACCATATATTTT
>TRBD1|TRBV5-1|many|TRBJ2-3
CASSQGATQYF
TGCGCCAGCAGCCAGGGGGCTACGCAGTATTTT
>TRBD1|TRBV27|many|TRBJ2-7
CASSYPQGNRNFKQYF
TGTGCCAGCAGTTACCCACAGGGGAACCGAAACTTTAAGCAGTACTTC
>.|TRBV5-1|.|TRBJ1-4
CASSATRGYGEKLFF
TGCGCCAGCAGCGCAACCAGGGGATATGGTGAAAAACTGTTTTTT
>.|TRBV12-3/TRBV12-4|few|TRBJ2-5
CASSRRDHQETQYF
TGTGCCAGCAGTCGCCGGGACCACCAAGAGACCCAGTACTTC